Following are 24 T cell receptor beta chains from one sample sequenced in a study of cytomegalovirus exposure and HLA in healthy donors. The PCR used 60 Vbeta and 13 Jbeta primers. Sequenced by immunoSEQ multiplex PCR; TCRdb stores in-frame clones only, minus some. Of fewer than 60,000 clones listed, less than 75% are singletons. The sample was PBMCs. These receptors all come from a woman in her forties or fifties in good health and CMV-seropositive.

The chain couples TRBV15 to TRBJ2-7; weak D call: TRBD1 (6 bases). Germline assignment: CDR1 LNHNV and CDR2 YYDKDF (reference sequence). The CDR3 has 13 residues. V was pared by 5 bases and J by 2 bases, with 10 bases between. As DNA, the CDR3 is TGTGCCACCAGCGGTTACAGGGCCTACGAGCAGTACTTC. This translates into CATSGYRAYEQYF.

J is TRBJ2-3 and V is TRBV10-3; 11 bases align to TRBD2. This CDR3 contains 16 residues. Germline CDR1 is ENHRY and CDR2 is SYGVKD. The V gene end was trimmed by 11 bases and the J gene end by 2 bases; junction bases not matched to a gene: 12. CDR3 region: CAAGGSGRAVTDTQYF. For the CDR3, the DNA is TGTGCCGCAGGGGGTAGCGGGAGGGCGGTCACAGATACGCAGTATTTT.

The J gene is TRBJ2-7, the V gene TRBV27; D is possibly TRBD1 (6 bases). This CDR3 has 15 amino acids. The V gene lost 2 bases and the J gene lost 3 bases, with 14 bases spanning the gap. Germline V gene data show CDR1 as MNHEY and CDR2 as SMNVEV (reference sequence). CDR3 sequence reads: CASSLKGEGGYEQYF. CDR3 DNA: TGTGCCAGCAGTTTAAAGGGGGAAGGAGGCTACGAGCAGTACTTC.

The chain combines TRBV28 with TRBJ2-1, with 7 bases fitting TRBD2. CDR1 is MDHEN and CDR2 is SYDVKM in the germline V gene. V lost 3 bases to trimming and J lost 0 bases; unmatched junction nucleotides: 8. CDR3 length: 17 amino acids. CDR3 sequence reads: CASSLAASGSSYNEQFF. In nucleotides, the CDR3 is TGTGCCAGCAGTTTGGCGGCTAGCGGAAGCTCCTACAATGAGCAGTTCTTC. The full variable domain, with the rest looked up from reference TRBV28 and TRBJ2-1, is DVKVTQSSRYLVKRTGEKVFLECVQDMDHENMFWYRQDPGLGLRLIYFSYDVKMKEKGDIPEGYSVSREKKERFSLILESASTNQTSMYLCASSLAASGSSYNEQFFGPGTRLTVL.

The chain has TRBV5-6 and TRBJ2-1; D possibly corresponds to TRBD2 (7 bases). The germline V gene encodes CDR1 SGHDT and CDR2 YYEEEE. The V and J ends lost 0 bases and 6 bases respectively, with 16 bases between them. This CDR3 region has 16 residues. The CDR3 loop reads CASSLDRGAPPNEQFF. In DNA, the CDR3 is TGTGCCAGCAGCTTGGATCGGGGGGCCCCCCCCAATGAGCAGTTCTTC. Full variable domain (missing parts from reference TRBV5-6 and TRBJ2-1): DAGVTQSPTHLIKTRGQQVTLRCSPKSGHDTVSWYQQALGQGPQFIFQYYEEEERQRGNFPDRFSGHQFPNYSSELNVNALLLGDSALYLCASSLDRGAPPNEQFFGPGTRLTVL.

J is TRBJ2-1 and V is TRBV18, with D possibly matching TRBD1 (5 bases). CDR1 KGHSH and CDR2 LQKENI come from the germline V gene. The V end was cut by 6 bases, the J end by 7 bases, with 13 bases between. The CDR3 runs to 13 residues. In nucleotides, the CDR3 is TGTGCCAGCTCCCAGGGTTTACAGAATGAGCAGTTCTTC. It codes for CASSQGLQNEQFF.

V usage is TRBV18 and J usage is TRBJ2-5; 7 bases align to TRBD2. In germline, CDR1 is KGHSH, CDR2 LQKENI. The CDR3 is 15 residues long. Trimming removed 4 bases from V and 1 base from J; junction bases left unmatched: 6. Written as DNA, the CDR3 is TGTGCCAGCTCACGGGCTAGCGGAGTCCAAGAGACCCAGTACTTC. Encoded protein: CASSRASGVQETQYF.

V gene TRBV19 combines with J gene TRBJ2-3, with a weak D call TRBD2 (5 bases). The CDR3 is made up of 15 amino acids. Germline loops: CDR1 LNHDA, CDR2 SQIVND (reference sequence). Deletions cut 1 base from V and 2 bases from J, with 10 bases between. The CDR3 DNA follows: TGTGCCAGTAGTATAGCAACGGGATCCACAGATACGCAGTATTTT. Its protein product is CASSIATGSTDTQYF.

This chain links TRBV6-1 with TRBJ2-7; D is possibly TRBD2 (5 bases). The CDR3 is 13 residues long. V was trimmed by 7 bases and J by 3 bases, leaving 13 bases between them. CDR1 and CDR2 (germline): MNHNS, SASEGT. The CDR3 DNA sequence: TGTGCCAGCACCCTACGGGGAGACTACGAGCAGTACTTC. Translation gives CASTLRGDYEQYF.

V is TRBV30 and J is TRBJ1-6; D gene ambiguous. Germline loops: CDR1 GTSNPN, CDR2 SVGIG (reference sequence). CDR3 size: 17 residues. Trimming took off 0 bases at V and 0 bases at J, with 12 bases between the two ends. In DNA form, the CDR3 reads TGTGCCTGGAGTGTACCAGGAGACTACTCCTATAATTCACCCCTCCACTTT. Its translation is CAWSVPGDYSYNSPLHF.

J is TRBJ2-4 and V is TRBV6-5; D is undetermined. CDR1 is MNHEY, CDR2 SVGAGI, per germline. The CDR3 spans 14 residues. Trimming removed 4 bases from V and 2 bases from J, with 9 bases in between. CDR3 sequence reads: CASSFDNTKNIQYF. The CDR3 coding sequence is TGTGCCAGCAGTTTTGACAACACCAAAAACATTCAGTACTTC.

The rearrangement uses TRBV7-2 and TRBJ2-7; TRBD2 might be the D (6 bases). This CDR3 has 15 amino acids. Trimming left V 0 bases short and J 7 bases short, with 16 bases between. Germline V lookup: CDR1 SGHTA, CDR2 FQGNSA. In DNA form, the CDR3 reads TGTGCCAGCAGCTTAGCAAGGAGGGATCAAGGGGAGCAGTACTTC. Encoded protein: CASSLARRDQGEQYF.

This clone has only a few counts. The chain carries TRBV19 and TRBJ2-1; 13 nucleotides align to TRBD2. With 5 bases clipped from V and 6 bases from J, the junction kept 10 bases outside the gene matches. Germline CDR1 reads LNHDA; CDR2 reads SQIVND (reference sequence). The CDR3 spans 17 residues. The CDR3 DNA follows: TGTGCCAGTAGTCCCTCGAAGACTAGCGGGAGGTTCAATGAGCAGTTCTTC. It encodes CASSPSKTSGRFNEQFF.

This clone appeared a few times. The chain has TRBV7-9 and TRBJ2-2; 11 positions agree with TRBD2. V gave up 5 bases and J gave up 3 bases; unmatched junction bases: 2. The CDR3 has 15 amino acids. Germline V gene lookup returns CDR1 SEHNR and CDR2 FQNEAQ (reference sequence). The CDR3 DNA is TGTGCCAGCAGCATTAGCGGGGGGGACACCGGGGAGCTGTTTTTT. It translates to CASSISGGDTGELFF.

The rearrangement uses TRBV7-9 and TRBJ2-7; TRBD1 agrees at 10 bases. The germline V gene has CDR1 SEHNR and CDR2 FQNEAQ (reference sequence). The V gene end was trimmed by 3 bases and the J gene end by 6 bases; junction bases not matched to a gene: 8. The CDR3 consists of 15 residues. CDR3 protein: CASSFGGTGEGEQYF. CDR3 nucleotides: TGTGCCAGCAGCTTTGGGGGGACAGGGGAAGGCGAGCAGTACTTC. Full variable domain (missing parts from reference TRBV7-9 and TRBJ2-7): DTGVSQNPRHKITKRGQNVTFRCDPISEHNRLYWYRQTLGQGPEFLTYFQNEAQLEKSRLLSDRFSAERPKGSFSTLEIQRTEQGDSAMYLCASSFGGTGEGEQYFGPGTRLTVT.

The table lists this clone with a few counts. V gene TRBV11-1 combines with J gene TRBJ2-3; weak D call: TRBD1 (6 bases). V shed 6 bases and J shed 6 bases, with 13 bases lying between them. Germline CDR1 reads SGHAT; CDR2 reads FQDESV (reference sequence). The CDR3 sequence is 13 residues long. In DNA, the CDR3 is TGTGCCAGCAGGAGGGGACATTCGGATACGCAGTATTTT. Translated, it gives CASRRGHSDTQYF.

The chain recombines TRBV4-1 with TRBJ2-3, with D perhaps matching TRBD1 (5 bases). Germline V gene data show CDR1 as MGHRA and CDR2 as YSYEKL. CDR3 size: 17 residues. Trimming pared 1 base from V and 0 bases from J, leaving 14 bases between. The CDR3 is CASSQVRGQGSTDTQYF. Written as DNA, the CDR3 is TGCGCCAGCAGCCAAGTTCGAGGACAAGGTAGCACAGATACGCAGTATTTT.

CDR3 DNA sequence: TGTGCCAGCATACGGGGGATGGAGGAAAAACTGTTTTTT. It is translated as CASIRGMEEKLFF. The chain joins TRBV2 to TRBJ1-4, with D perhaps matching TRBD1 (5 bases). Germline V gene sequence: CDR1 SNHLY, CDR2 FYNNEI. CDR3 size: 13 residues. V lost 7 bases and J 8 bases, leaving 14 bases between the germline ends.

V and J are TRBV7-9 and TRBJ2-5; a possible D gene is TRBD2 (6 bases). CDR1 SEHNR and CDR2 FQNEAQ come from the germline V gene (reference sequence). This CDR3 spans 15 amino acids. Trimming stripped 5 bases from V and 4 bases from J, with 17 bases between. For the CDR3, the DNA is TGTGCCAGCAGCACCGGGGGAATAGGTGGAGAGACCCAGTACTTC. Its translation: CASSTGGIGGETQYF.

The V call is TRBV28, the J call TRBJ1-3; 7 nucleotides line up with TRBD1. V lost 8 bases and J lost 1; bases outside the gene matches: 20. The CDR3 has 19 residues. Germline CDR1 is MDHEN and CDR2 is SYDVKM. CDR3 in DNA: TGTGCCAGCGACTCCCACGGGGTTACAGGGGCCCTATCTGGAAACACCATATATTTT. This translates into CASDSHGVTGALSGNTIYF.

The table lists this clone with a few counts. The CDR3 DNA sequence: TGTGCCAGCAGCCCTAACGGGGACATTCAGTACTTC. As protein: CASSPNGDIQYF. The rearrangement joins TRBV7-9 to TRBJ2-4; a weak D match, TRBD2 (5 bases). Trimming cost V 5 bases and J 8 bases, with 10 bases left between them. The CDR3 sequence is 12 residues long. Germline V gives CDR1 SEHNR, CDR2 FQNEAQ (reference sequence).

This sequence joins TRBV2 and TRBJ1-5, with 7 bases lining up with TRBD1. The V and J ends lost 6 bases and 7 bases, in that order; junction bases with no gene match: 6. The CDR3 covers 13 residues. In germline, CDR1 is SNHLY, CDR2 FYNNEI. CDR3 region: CASRKGAGQPQHF. The CDR3 DNA reads as TGTGCCAGCAGGAAGGGGGCAGGGCAGCCCCAGCATTTT.

The V and J genes are TRBV5-6 and TRBJ2-1; 8 bases align to TRBD1. Per the germline V gene, CDR1 is SGHDT and CDR2 is YYEEEE. V was pared by 4 bases and J by 6 bases, with 12 bases of the junction left unmatched. There are 16 residues in the CDR3. The CDR3 sequence is CASSLNPGTGVNEQFF. CDR3 DNA: TGTGCCAGCAGCCTGAATCCGGGGACAGGAGTCAATGAGCAGTTCTTC.

V usage is TRBV7-2 and J usage is TRBJ2-3, with D unclear. The V gene lost 5 bases and the J gene lost 4 bases, with 13 bases spanning the gap. Germline V gives CDR1 SGHTA, CDR2 FQGNSA. The CDR3 covers 14 residues. The CDR3 region has the DNA TGTGCCAGCAGCCTGACCCGGGTTCCAGATACGCAGTATTTT. It yields the protein CASSLTRVPDTQYF.